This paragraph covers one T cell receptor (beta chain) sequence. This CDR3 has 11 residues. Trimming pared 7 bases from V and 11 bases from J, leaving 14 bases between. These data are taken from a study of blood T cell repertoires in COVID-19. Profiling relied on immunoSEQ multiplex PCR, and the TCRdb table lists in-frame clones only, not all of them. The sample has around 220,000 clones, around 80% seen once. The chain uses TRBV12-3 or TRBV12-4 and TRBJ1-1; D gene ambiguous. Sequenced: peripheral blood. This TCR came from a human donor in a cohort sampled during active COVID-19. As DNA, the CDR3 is TGTGCCAGCACCCTAACCGGGAATGCTTTCTTT. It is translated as CASTLTGNAFF.